This TCR beta chain was documented in a study of HIV-infected patients and healthy controls. At the level of the study: CD4 counts in 14 of 16 patients increased modestly yet significantly but stayed below normal. The CD4:CD8 ratio increased slightly in early therapy, but CD8 counts showed no consistent change.

Alpha and beta constant-region primers primed reverse transcription of around 500 ng RNA. Alpha and beta chain libraries were made separately by chain-specific third strand synthesis with multiplexing indices. TCRdb re-derived calls from the 5' RACE reads in MiXCR, one entry per CDR3 protein. The sample has about 6,600 distinct CDR3 sequences; around 8.6% are singletons. This clonotype is labeled as medium-sized (0.01 to 0.1%). Antigen unknown. Antiretroviral therapy had run roughly three months, about 14 weeks, before follow-up blood collection. The repertoire came from unfractionated whole blood and reflected all unsorted peripheral T cells. Findings and limits, study-wide: CMV-associated CDR3s mostly grew nonsignificantly during therapy, while HIV-associated CDR3s declined significantly. The diversity differences were not explained by slight age and sex differences between study cohorts.

J lost 8 bases, V lost 5 bases, and 12 bases had no gene match. Germline V gene data show CDR1 as SGHNT and CDR2 as YENEEA. The CDR3 length is 16 residues. The chain uses TRBV11-3 and TRBJ2-1; TRBD2 matches at 10 bases. The sample in question was blood, obtained during antiretroviral therapy. The clonotype originates from an adult with HIV infection. CDR3 in DNA: TGTGCCAGCAGCGTCTCCAGGGGACTAGCGTCGGATGAGCAGTTCTTC. Its translation is CASSVSRGLASDEQFF.